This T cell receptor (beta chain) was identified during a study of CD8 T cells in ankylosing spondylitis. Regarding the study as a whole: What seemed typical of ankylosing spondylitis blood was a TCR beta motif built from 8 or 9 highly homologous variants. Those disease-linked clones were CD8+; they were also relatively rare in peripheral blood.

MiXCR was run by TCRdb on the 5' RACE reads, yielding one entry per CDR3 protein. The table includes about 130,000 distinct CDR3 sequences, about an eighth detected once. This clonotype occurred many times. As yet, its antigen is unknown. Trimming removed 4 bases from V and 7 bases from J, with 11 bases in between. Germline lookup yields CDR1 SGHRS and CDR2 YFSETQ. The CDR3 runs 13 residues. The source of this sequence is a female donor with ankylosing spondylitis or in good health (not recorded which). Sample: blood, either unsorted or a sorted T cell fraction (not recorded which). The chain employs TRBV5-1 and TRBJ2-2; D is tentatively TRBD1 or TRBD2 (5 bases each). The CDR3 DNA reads TGCGCCAGCAGCCTCGGGGCCGGCGGGGAGCTGTTTTTT. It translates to CASSLGAGGELFF.